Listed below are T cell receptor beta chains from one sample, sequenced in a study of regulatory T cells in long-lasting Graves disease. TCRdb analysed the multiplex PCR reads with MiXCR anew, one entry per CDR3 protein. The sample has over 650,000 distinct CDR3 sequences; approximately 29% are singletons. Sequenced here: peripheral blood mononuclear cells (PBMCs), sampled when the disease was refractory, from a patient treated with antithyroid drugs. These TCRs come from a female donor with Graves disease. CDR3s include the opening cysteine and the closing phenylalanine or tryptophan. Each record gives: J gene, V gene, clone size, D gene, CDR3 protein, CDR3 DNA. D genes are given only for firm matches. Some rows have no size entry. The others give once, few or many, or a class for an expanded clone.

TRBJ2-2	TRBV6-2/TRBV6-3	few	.	CASSYAGADTGELFF	TGTGCCAGCAGTTACGCAGGGGCGGACACCGGGGAGCTGTTTTTT
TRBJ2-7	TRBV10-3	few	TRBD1	CAISPDRGQGEQYF	TGTGCCATCAGTCCCGACAGGGGGCAGGGCGAGCAGTACTTC
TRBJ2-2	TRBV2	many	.	CASSETGLAETGELFF	TGTGCCAGCAGTGAAACGGGGTTAGCGGAGACCGGGGAGCTGTTTTTT
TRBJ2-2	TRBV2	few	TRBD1	CAGRGQANTGELFF	TGTGCCGGACGGGGACAGGCGAACACCGGGGAGCTGTTTTTT
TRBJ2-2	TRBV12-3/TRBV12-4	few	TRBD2	CASSFQAGANTGELFF	TGTGCCAGCAGTTTCCAAGCGGGGGCGAACACCGGGGAGCTGTTTTTT
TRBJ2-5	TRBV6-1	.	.	CASSDFKGKETQYF	TGTGCCAGCAGTGATTTTAAAGGGAAGGAGACCCAGTACTTC
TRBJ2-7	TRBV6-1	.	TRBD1	CASSGGQGTPYEQYF	TGTGCCAGCAGTGGCGGACAGGGGACTCCCTACGAGCAGTACTTC
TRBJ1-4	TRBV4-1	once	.	CASSQGLGLGATNEKLFF	TGCGCCAGCAGCCAAGGTTTAGGCTTGGGAGCAACTAATGAAAAACTGTTTTTT
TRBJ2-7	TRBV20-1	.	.	CSASLGQSYEQYF	TGCAGTGCTAGTTTAGGCCAGTCCTACGAGCAGTACTTC
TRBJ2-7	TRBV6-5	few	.	CASSYSKGSDEQYF	TGTGCCAGCAGTTACTCAAAGGGATCCGACGAGCAGTACTTC
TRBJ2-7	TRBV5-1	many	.	CASSLVGSYEQYF	TGTGCCAGCAGCTTAGTGGGGTCCTACGAGCAGTACTTC
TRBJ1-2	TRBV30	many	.	CAWTTGYGYTF	TGTGCCTGGACCACAGGCTATGGCTACACCTTC
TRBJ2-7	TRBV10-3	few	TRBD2	CAISGTGTSGVYEQYF	TGTGCCATCAGTGGGACCGGGACTAGCGGCGTCTACGAGCAGTACTTC
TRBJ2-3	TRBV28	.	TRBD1	CASSPTGVRGTDTQYF	TGTGCCAGCAGTCCTACAGGGGTTCGGGGCACAGATACGCAGTATTTT
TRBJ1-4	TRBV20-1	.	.	CSAFHTTNEKLFF	TGCAGTGCTTTCCACACCACTAATGAAAAACTGTTTTTT
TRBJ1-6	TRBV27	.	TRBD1	CASSFRGEVGQGYNSPLHF	TGTGCCAGCAGTTTTCGGGGGGAAGTTGGACAGGGATATAATTCACCCCTCCACTTT
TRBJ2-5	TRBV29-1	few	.	CSVVTGKETQYF	TGCAGCGTCGTAACAGGGAAAGAGACCCAGTACTTC
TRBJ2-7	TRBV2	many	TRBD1	CADGTDRIAEQYF	TGTGCCGACGGGACAGATCGGATAGCCGAGCAGTACTTC
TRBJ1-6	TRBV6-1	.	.	CASSDRESFGLGVSPLHF	TGTGCCAGCAGTGACAGGGAATCCTTTGGTTTGGGAGTTTCACCCCTCCACTTT
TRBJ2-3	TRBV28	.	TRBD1	CASSPWGQVSTDTQYF	TGTGCCAGCAGCCCCTGGGGACAGGTCAGCACAGATACGCAGTATTTT
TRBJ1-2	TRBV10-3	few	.	CAIRTANYGYTF	TGTGCCATCAGAACAGCTAACTATGGCTACACCTTC
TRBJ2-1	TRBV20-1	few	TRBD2	CSAPKASGESYNEQFF	TGCAGTGCCCCGAAGGCTAGCGGGGAATCCTACAATGAGCAGTTCTTC